Listed below are T cell receptor beta chains from one sample, sequenced in a study of technical replicates of blood from a handful of donors. Generated by immunoSEQ multiplex PCR, the TCRdb table keeps only in-frame clones and is missing some. The sample yields about 70,000 clones, around 97% seen once. Material: T cells isolated from PBMCs. These TCRs come from a human donor in good health. Each CDR3 is given with its conserved first and last residue. Each record gives: clone size, V gene, D gene, J gene, CDR3 protein, CDR3 DNA. The D gene is left open where the match is weak. Expanded clones are given a class, and other clones once, few, many or no size at all.

abundance: .
v_gene: TRBV18
d_gene: .
j_gene: TRBJ1-5
CDR3aa: CASSAADSSNQPQHF
CDR3nt: TGTGCCAGCTCTGCAGCGGACAGTAGCAATCAGCCCCAGCATTTT

abundance: .
v_gene: TRBV6-1
d_gene: TRBD2
j_gene: TRBJ2-5
CDR3aa: CASSEVLAGNLETQYF
CDR3nt: TGTGCCAGCAGTGAAGTGCTAGCGGGGAACCTGGAGACCCAGTACTTC

abundance: .
v_gene: TRBV27
d_gene: .
j_gene: TRBJ2-1
CDR3aa: CASSSGVNEQFF
CDR3nt: TGTGCCAGCAGTTCAGGTGTGAATGAGCAGTTCTTC

abundance: .
v_gene: TRBV18
d_gene: .
j_gene: TRBJ1-1
CDR3aa: CASSPRQEGYNTEAFF
CDR3nt: TGTGCCAGCTCACCACGTCAGGAAGGTTACAACACTGAAGCTTTCTTT

abundance: .
v_gene: TRBV6-1
d_gene: .
j_gene: TRBJ2-7
CDR3aa: CASSAKIRQYF
CDR3nt: TGTGCCAGCAGTGCTAAAATTAGGCAGTACTTC

abundance: .
v_gene: TRBV2
d_gene: TRBD1
j_gene: TRBJ2-1
CDR3aa: CASTFSQQGFRGRNEQFF
CDR3nt: TGTGCCAGCACGTTTTCGCAACAGGGGTTTAGGGGTAGGAATGAGCAGTTCTTC

abundance: .
v_gene: TRBV28
d_gene: TRBD1
j_gene: TRBJ1-2
CDR3aa: CASRLTGQSSPQSYTF
CDR3nt: TGTGCCAGCAGACTTACGGGACAGTCATCCCCTCAAAGCTACACCTTC

abundance: once
v_gene: TRBV28
d_gene: .
j_gene: TRBJ2-7
CDR3aa: CASSSLSQGYEQYF
CDR3nt: TGTGCCAGCAGTTCCCTATCACAGGGCTACGAGCAGTACTTC

abundance: once
v_gene: TRBV5-1
d_gene: TRBD2
j_gene: TRBJ2-7
CDR3aa: CASSLASGRALYEQYF
CDR3nt: TGCGCCAGCAGCTTGGCTAGCGGGAGGGCCCTTTACGAGCAGTACTTC

abundance: .
v_gene: TRBV7-8
d_gene: .
j_gene: TRBJ1-2
CDR3aa: CASSLKSPYPYGYTF
CDR3nt: TGTGCCAGCAGCTTAAAGAGCCCTTATCCATATGGCTACACCTTC

abundance: .
v_gene: TRBV19
d_gene: .
j_gene: TRBJ1-5
CDR3aa: CASSQGRGWYQPQHF
CDR3nt: TGTGCCAGTAGTCAGGGCAGAGGATGGTATCAGCCCCAGCATTTT

abundance: .
v_gene: TRBV11-3
d_gene: .
j_gene: TRBJ1-2
CDR3aa: CASSFDRAYGYTF
CDR3nt: TGTGCCAGCAGTTTTGACAGAGCCTATGGCTACACCTTC

abundance: .
v_gene: TRBV6-6
d_gene: .
j_gene: TRBJ2-7
CDR3aa: CASSSDSYEQYF
CDR3nt: TGTGCCAGCAGTTCGGACAGCTACGAGCAGTACTTC

abundance: once
v_gene: TRBV7-8
d_gene: TRBD2
j_gene: TRBJ2-2
CDR3aa: CASSLFSLGAGVTGELFF
CDR3nt: TGTGCCAGCAGCTTATTCTCGCTCGGGGCGGGGGTCACCGGGGAGCTGTTTTTT

abundance: .
v_gene: TRBV7-9
d_gene: .
j_gene: TRBJ1-1
CDR3aa: CASSLRGGRNTEAFF
CDR3nt: TGTGCCAGCAGCTTACGGGGAGGCCGGAACACTGAAGCTTTCTTT

abundance: .
v_gene: TRBV11-1
d_gene: TRBD2
j_gene: TRBJ2-2
CDR3aa: CASSLEGLAGGTGELFF
CDR3nt: TGTGCCAGCAGCTTGGAAGGGCTAGCGGGAGGGACCGGGGAGCTGTTTTTT

abundance: .
v_gene: TRBV7-6
d_gene: TRBD2
j_gene: TRBJ2-1
CDR3aa: CASSLVPSGGLSYNEQFF
CDR3nt: TGTGCCAGCAGCTTAGTACCTAGCGGGGGGCTATCCTACAATGAGCAGTTCTTC

abundance: .
v_gene: TRBV12-5
d_gene: .
j_gene: TRBJ2-5
CDR3aa: CASGLSLLGGETQYF
CDR3nt: TGTGCTAGTGGTTTGTCGCTCCTCGGCGGAGAGACCCAGTACTTC

abundance: .
v_gene: TRBV2
d_gene: .
j_gene: TRBJ2-7
CDR3aa: CASSYVYEQYF
CDR3nt: TGTGCCAGCAGTTATGTCTACGAGCAGTACTTC

abundance: .
v_gene: TRBV4-1
d_gene: .
j_gene: TRBJ2-2
CDR3aa: CASSQDVGSNTGELFF
CDR3nt: TGCGCCAGCAGCCAAGATGTAGGGAGTAACACCGGGGAGCTGTTTTTT

abundance: .
v_gene: TRBV5-8
d_gene: .
j_gene: TRBJ2-7
CDR3aa: CASPLGQGPSNF
CDR3nt: TGTGCCAGCCCCTTGGGTCAGGGTCCATCGAACTTC

abundance: .
v_gene: TRBV2
d_gene: .
j_gene: TRBJ1-2
CDR3aa: CATKRQGSNYGYTF
CDR3nt: TGTGCCACAAAACGTCAGGGGAGTAACTATGGCTACACCTTC

abundance: .
v_gene: TRBV28
d_gene: TRBD1
j_gene: TRBJ2-3
CDR3aa: CASRRKAGTATDTQYF
CDR3nt: TGTGCCAGCAGGAGAAAGGCCGGGACAGCCACAGATACGCAGTATTTT

abundance: .
v_gene: TRBV5-1
d_gene: .
j_gene: TRBJ1-1
CDR3aa: CASSLEQNTEAFF
CDR3nt: TGCGCCAGCAGCTTGGAACAGAACACTGAAGCTTTCTTT

abundance: .
v_gene: TRBV15
d_gene: .
j_gene: TRBJ1-2
CDR3aa: CATSKQVAYGYTF
CDR3nt: TGTGCCACCAGCAAACAGGTGGCGTATGGCTACACCTTC

abundance: once
v_gene: TRBV5-1
d_gene: .
j_gene: TRBJ1-2
CDR3aa: CASSLEGLLANYGYTF
CDR3nt: TGCGCCAGCAGCTTGGAGGGGCTTTTAGCTAACTATGGCTACACCTTC

abundance: .
v_gene: TRBV2
d_gene: .
j_gene: TRBJ1-5
CDR3aa: CASSGTSGNQPQHF
CDR3nt: TGTGCCAGCAGTGGAACGAGTGGCAATCAGCCCCAGCATTTT

abundance: .
v_gene: TRBV18
d_gene: .
j_gene: TRBJ1-1
CDR3aa: CASSPVTVNTEAFF
CDR3nt: TGTGCCAGCTCACCGGTGACAGTGAACACTGAAGCTTTCTTT

abundance: .
v_gene: TRBV19
d_gene: .
j_gene: TRBJ1-1
CDR3aa: CASSHLDSTEAFF
CDR3nt: TGTGCCAGTAGTCACCTGGACAGCACTGAAGCTTTCTTT

abundance: once
v_gene: TRBV18
d_gene: .
j_gene: TRBJ2-2
CDR3aa: CASSPGQAGITGELFF
CDR3nt: TGTGCCAGCTCACCAGGCCAAGCGGGTATCACCGGGGAGCTGTTTTTT

abundance: .
v_gene: TRBV2
d_gene: TRBD1
j_gene: TRBJ1-2
CDR3aa: CASSEATDRESFYGYTF
CDR3nt: TGTGCCAGCAGTGAAGCGACGGACAGGGAAAGTTTTTATGGCTACACCTTC

abundance: .
v_gene: TRBV6-5
d_gene: TRBD2
j_gene: TRBJ2-5
CDR3aa: CASSYYGTTLETQYF
CDR3nt: TGTGCCAGCAGTTACTACGGGACTACGCTGGAGACCCAGTACTTC

abundance: .
v_gene: TRBV18
d_gene: .
j_gene: TRBJ2-5
CDR3aa: CASSPTSGETQYF
CDR3nt: TGTGCCAGCTCACCCACCTCGGGAGAGACCCAGTACTTC

abundance: .
v_gene: TRBV5-1
d_gene: .
j_gene: TRBJ2-7
CDR3aa: CASSLERGFYEQYF
CDR3nt: TGCGCCAGCAGCTTGGAAAGGGGGTTCTACGAGCAGTACTTC

abundance: .
v_gene: TRBV9
d_gene: .
j_gene: TRBJ2-7
CDR3aa: CASSVGWTTSYEQYF
CDR3nt: TGTGCCAGCAGCGTAGGGTGGACTACTTCCTACGAGCAGTACTTC

abundance: .
v_gene: TRBV9
d_gene: TRBD1
j_gene: TRBJ1-2
CDR3aa: CASSPRTGRIFNYGYTF
CDR3nt: TGTGCCAGCAGCCCTCGGACAGGGCGGATTTTTAACTATGGCTACACCTTC

abundance: .
v_gene: TRBV6-5
d_gene: TRBD1
j_gene: TRBJ2-7
CDR3aa: CASSYTGQGSYEQYF
CDR3nt: TGTGCCAGCAGTTACACAGGACAGGGGTCCTACGAGCAGTACTTC

abundance: .
v_gene: TRBV19
d_gene: TRBD1
j_gene: TRBJ2-7
CDR3aa: CASSEDFGTDSYEQYF
CDR3nt: TGTGCCAGTAGTGAAGACTTTGGGACAGACTCCTACGAGCAGTACTTC

abundance: .
v_gene: TRBV5-1
d_gene: TRBD1
j_gene: TRBJ1-2
CDR3aa: CASSPLAGQNYGYTF
CDR3nt: TGCGCCAGCAGCCCTCTGGCGGGACAGAACTATGGCTACACCTTC

abundance: .
v_gene: TRBV5-1
d_gene: .
j_gene: TRBJ2-7
CDR3aa: CASSPPTMSYEQYF
CDR3nt: TGCGCCAGCAGCCCACCGACAATGTCCTACGAGCAGTACTTC

abundance: .
v_gene: TRBV28
d_gene: TRBD1
j_gene: TRBJ2-4
CDR3aa: CASSPLTGKGGNIQYF
CDR3nt: TGTGCCAGCAGTCCACTGACAGGGAAAGGGGGAAACATTCAGTACTTC

abundance: .
v_gene: TRBV11-3
d_gene: TRBD1
j_gene: TRBJ1-1
CDR3aa: CASSSSGQDPEAFF
CDR3nt: TGTGCCAGCAGCTCATCGGGACAGGATCCCGAAGCTTTCTTT

abundance: .
v_gene: TRBV28
d_gene: TRBD2
j_gene: TRBJ2-5
CDR3aa: CASRSLLAKQETQYF
CDR3nt: TGTGCCAGCAGAAGTCTACTAGCGAAGCAAGAGACCCAGTACTTC